This TCR beta chain was obtained from a study of blood T cell repertoires in COVID-19. About the research overall: The cDNA or gDNA used as material had been derived from T cells, B-cell-depleted T cells, or PBMCs.

The germline gives CDR1 GTSNPN, CDR2 SVGIG (reference sequence). The ends were cut back, 8 bases at V and 8 bases at J, with 19 bases in the middle. The CDR3 has 13 residues. Cohort 3 recovery required two negative PCRs, clearance, or symptom resolution. Original data processing: Amplification of reference gene primers was used by the study to estimate nucleated cell counts. Sequencing used immunoSEQ multiplex PCR; TCRdb keeps in-frame clones, though not all of them. The V and J calls and clone size come from that table; D and trimming were worked out from the DNA. The sample lists 250,000 to 400,000 clones; around 87% were seen once.

The sequenced sample was PBMCs or T cells enriched from blood (not recorded which). The gene calls are TRBV30 and TRBJ1-5; D unresolved. The sequence was obtained from a woman in her 30s who had recovered from COVID-19. CDR3 protein: CATSQAGMEPQHF. DNA for the CDR3: TGTGCCACATCTCAGGCGGGGATGGAGCCCCAGCATTTT.